The 17 T cell receptor beta chains in this list originate from one sample, sequenced in a study of blood T cell repertoires in COVID-19. Libraries were prepared by immunoSEQ multiplex PCR; TCRdb keeps only in-frame clonotypes and omits some of them. The table shows fewer than 45,000 clones, with about 85% occurring only once. Material for sequencing was peripheral blood. These TCRs come from a woman at least 80 years old with acute or convalescent COVID-19.

The rearrangement joins TRBV3-1 (or the pseudogene TRBV3-2) to TRBJ2-2; the D gene is possibly TRBD2 (6 bases). CDR1 is LGHDT and CDR2 is YNNKEL in the germline V gene (reference sequence). The CDR3 sequence is 15 residues long. Trimming pared 7 bases from V and 4 bases from J, leaving 16 bases between. The CDR3 DNA sequence: TGTGCCAGCACCTTCCTCGGGGGAACCACCGGGGAGCTGTTTTTT. As protein: CASTFLGGTTGELFF.

This clone was observed once. The genes are TRBV5-1 and TRBJ2-3; the match to TRBD2 covers 12 bases. Germline CDR1 reads SGHRS; CDR2 reads YFSETQ. The J segment lost 3 bases and the V segment lost 0 bases, leaving 2 bases of the junction unmatched. The CDR3 runs to 16 residues. The CDR3 bases are TGCGCCAGCAGCTTGGCTGGGACTAGCGGGACAGATACGCAGTATTTT. It codes for CASSLAGTSGTDTQYF.

The chain combines TRBV6-1 with TRBJ2-1; 8 nucleotides match TRBD2. This CDR3 region has 15 residues. With 1 base clipped from V and 9 bases from J, the junction kept 8 bases outside the gene matches. The germline V gene encodes CDR1 MNHNS and CDR2 SASEGT. Written as DNA, the CDR3 is TGTGCCAGCAGTGAAGTCAGCGGGAGTGGGGCTGAGCAGTTCTTC. Protein product: CASSEVSGSGAEQFF.

The chain employs TRBV7-2 and TRBJ2-3; maybe TRBD2 (5 bases). The CDR3 is 16 residues long. V was trimmed by 7 bases and J by 4 bases, leaving 21 bases between them. Germline loops: CDR1 SGHTA, CDR2 FQGNSA. The CDR3 bases are TGTGCCAGCATGACGACTACGACCAACCAGGCAGATACGCAGTATTTT. Its protein is CASMTTTTNQADTQYF.

The rearrangement links TRBV28 to TRBJ2-7, with 9 bases lining up with TRBD1. The junction had 9 bases not matched to a gene; V was cut back by 4 bases and J by 2 bases. Germline assignment: CDR1 MDHEN and CDR2 SYDVKM. This CDR3 spans 16 amino acids. CDR3 sequence: CASSSPNRGRTYEQYF. The CDR3, as DNA: TGTGCCAGCAGTTCCCCGAACAGGGGGCGGACCTACGAGCAGTACTTC.

This rearrangement joins TRBV19 to TRBJ2-1; TRBD2 agrees at 11 bases. The V gene's germline CDR1 is LNHDA and CDR2 SQIVND (reference sequence). V dropped 2 bases and J dropped 8; count of bases not matched to a gene: 8. The CDR3 runs 16 residues. The CDR3 coding sequence is TGTGCCAGTAGTATATGGATTAGCGGGAGGGCCCATGAGCAGTTCTTC. This encodes CASSIWISGRAHEQFF.

The chain couples TRBV6-6 to TRBJ1-6, with D uncertain. The germline V gene encodes CDR1 MNHNY and CDR2 SVGAGI (reference sequence). The CDR3 is made up of 14 amino acids. The V and J ends lost 8 bases and 13 bases respectively, with 21 bases between them. This CDR3 reads CASRPRSTKNPLHF. The CDR3 coding sequence is TGTGCCAGCCGCCCTCGGTCTACTAAGAACCCCCTCCACTTT.

The chain recombines TRBV7-9 with TRBJ2-5; no definite D call. The CDR3 runs 14 residues. Germline CDR1 SEHNR, CDR2 FQNEAQ (reference sequence). V gave up 5 bases and J gave up 2 bases, with 12 bases separating them. The CDR3 DNA follows: TGTGCCAGCAGCATCCCCTCGAGTCAAGAGACCCAGTACTTC. As protein: CASSIPSSQETQYF.

This chain uses TRBV19 with TRBJ1-6; 8 bases map to TRBD1. The CDR3 runs to 14 residues. CDR1 and CDR2 (germline): LNHDA, SQIVND (reference sequence). V gave up 6 bases and J gave up 5 bases; unmatched junction bases: 3. CDR3 DNA sequence: TGTGCCAGTAGCCCGGGACAGGATAATTCACCCCTCCACTTT. Translated, it gives CASSPGQDNSPLHF.

The CDR3 nucleotides read TGTGCCAGCAGCTTATCGGGGGGCTACGAGCAGTACTTC. This sequence encodes CASSLSGGYEQYF. The rearrangement uses TRBV7-9 and TRBJ2-7; TRBD2 matches at 7 bases. V shed 2 bases and J 3 bases; nucleotides not matched to a gene: 1. The CDR3 extends over 13 amino acids. CDR1 and CDR2 (germline): SEHNR, FQNEAQ (reference sequence).

The V call is TRBV12-5, the J call TRBJ1-5; D is ambiguous. Trimming removed 5 bases from V and 0 bases from J, with 8 bases in between. CDR1 is LGHNT, CDR2 FRNRAP, per germline. This CDR3 is built from 14 residues. The CDR3 DNA follows: TGTGCTAGTGGTCCCTCGAGTAGCAATCAGCCCCAGCATTTT. This sequence encodes CASGPSSSNQPQHF.

The chain combines TRBV29-1 with TRBJ1-2, with a possible D match to TRBD1 (5 bases). The CDR3 covers 13 residues. CDR1 is SQVTM and CDR2 is ANQGSEA in the germline V gene. V lost 3 bases, J lost 7 bases, and 15 bases lay in between. CDR3 sequence reads: CSVDAVEGVGYTF. CDR3 DNA sequence: TGCAGCGTTGATGCGGTCGAAGGGGTTGGCTACACCTTC.

This sequence joins TRBV19 and TRBJ2-1, with 12 bases lining up with TRBD2. CDR1 is LNHDA, CDR2 SQIVND, per germline (reference sequence). Trimming at V came to 5 bases and at J to 8 bases, leaving 7 bases not matched to a gene. The CDR3 is 15 residues long. The CDR3, as DNA: TGTGCCAGTAGTCCGCTAGCGGGAGGGCCGGATGAGCAGTTCTTC. Protein product: CASSPLAGGPDEQFF.

This clone showed up just a few times. This chain connects TRBV5-1 to TRBJ2-7, with D perhaps matching TRBD1 (6 bases). Between the trimmed V and J ends, which lost 4 bases and 2 bases, there was a span of 13 bases. The CDR3 runs to 14 residues. The germline gives CDR1 SGHRS, CDR2 YFSETQ. The CDR3 DNA sequence: TGCGCCAGCAGCGCATCAGGGGCCCCCTACGAGCAGTACTTC. Residues: CASSASGAPYEQYF.

This chain connects TRBV30 to TRBJ2-1; D is undetermined. CDR3 length: 14 amino acids. The V end lost 1 base, the J end lost 4 bases, and 11 bases lay between the germline ends. Looked up from germline, CDR1 is GTSNPN and CDR2 is SVGIG (reference sequence). The CDR3 nucleotides read TGTGCCTGGAGTGGACTCTCCGGTTACAATGAGCAGTTCTTC. It codes for CAWSGLSGYNEQFF. Full variable domain (missing parts from reference TRBV30 and TRBJ2-1): SQTIHQWPATLVQPVGSPLSLECTVEGTSNPNLYWYRQAAGRGLQLLFYSVGIGQISSEVPQNLSASRPQDRQFILSSKKLLLSDSGFYLCAWSGLSGYNEQFFGPGTRLTVL.

The genes are TRBV19 and TRBJ2-5; 11 bases fit TRBD2. V was clipped by 1 base and J by 1 base; unmatched bases: 2. CDR3 length equals 16 residues. Germline V gene data show CDR1 as LNHDA and CDR2 as SQIVND (reference sequence). The CDR3 coding sequence is TGTGCCAGTAGTATAGCCGGGACTAGCGGCCAAGAGACCCAGTACTTC. This sequence encodes CASSIAGTSGQETQYF.

The rearrangement links TRBV5-5 to TRBJ1-4; 7 bases align to TRBD1. CDR1 is SGHKS and CDR2 is YYEKEE in the germline V gene (reference sequence). This CDR3 spans 15 amino acids. J was trimmed by 2 bases and V by 4 bases; bases with no gene match: 5. In DNA, the CDR3 is TGTGCCAGCAGCACCCGGGACAGTACTAATGAAAAACTGTTTTTT. This gives the protein CASSTRDSTNEKLFF.